This TCR beta chain was observed in a study of OX40 agonist ivuxolimab in advanced cancers. Study at large: Patients treated during dose escalation were battling hepatocellular carcinoma, melanoma, renal cell or head and neck cancer. Whole-study findings and limits: CD4+ and CD8+ T cells in blood underwent clonal expansion by week 6 at 0.1 to 3.0 mg/kg. Compared with others, partial responders at 0.1-3.0 mg/kg displayed clonal expansion among the lowest.

Points on this clone: The antigen is undetermined.

The CDR3 has 17 amino acids. V was clipped by 2 bases and J by 4 bases; unmatched bases: 12. CDR1 is SGHVS, CDR2 FQNEAQ, per germline. Baseline, cycle 4 day 1, and cycle 7 day 1 were the blood sampling points. Profiled with immunoSEQ multiplex PCR; TCRdb holds only in-frame clones, not every one. The table includes more than 70,000 clones, more than 65% detected once. This receptor was identified in an adult with an advanced solid tumor such as melanoma, head and neck, liver or kidney cancer. Sequenced here: CD4+ or CD8+ T cells sorted from blood, sampled in a trial of the OX40 agonist ivuxolimab. The gene calls are TRBV7-8 and TRBJ2-7, with TRBD2 matching over 9 bases. As DNA, the CDR3 is TGTGCCAGCAGCTTATTAGCGGGAGCCCCAGGGGGGTACGAGCAGTACTTC. Protein sequence: CASSLLAGAPGGYEQYF.